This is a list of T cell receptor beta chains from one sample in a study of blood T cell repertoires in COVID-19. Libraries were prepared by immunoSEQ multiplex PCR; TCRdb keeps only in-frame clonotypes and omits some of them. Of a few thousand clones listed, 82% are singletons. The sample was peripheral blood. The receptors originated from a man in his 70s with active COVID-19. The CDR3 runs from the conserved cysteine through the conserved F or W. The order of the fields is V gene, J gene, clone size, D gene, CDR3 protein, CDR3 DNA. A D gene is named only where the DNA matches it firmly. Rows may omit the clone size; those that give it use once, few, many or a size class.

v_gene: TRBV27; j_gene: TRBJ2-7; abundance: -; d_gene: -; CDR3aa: CASSLQRGRYEQYF; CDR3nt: TGTGCCAGCAGTTTACAAAGGGGCAGATACGAGCAGTACTTC
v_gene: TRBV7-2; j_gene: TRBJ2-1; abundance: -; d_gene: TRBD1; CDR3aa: CASIAGTGVTNEQFF; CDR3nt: TGTGCCAGCATCGCCGGGACAGGGGTAACGAATGAGCAGTTCTTC
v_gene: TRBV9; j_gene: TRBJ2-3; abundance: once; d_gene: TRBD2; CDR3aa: CASSVDRGGSDTQYF; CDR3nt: TGTGCCAGCAGCGTAGACCGGGGGGGGTCAGATACGCAGTATTTT
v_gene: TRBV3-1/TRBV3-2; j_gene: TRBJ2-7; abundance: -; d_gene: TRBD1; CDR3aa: CASSQKIPGQGYEQYF; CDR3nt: TGTGCCAGCAGTCAAAAAATACCGGGACAGGGCTACGAGCAGTACTTC
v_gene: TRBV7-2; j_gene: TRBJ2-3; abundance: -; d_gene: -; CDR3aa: CASSLVIGDTQYF; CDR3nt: TGTGCCAGCAGCTTAGTAATCGGAGATACGCAGTATTTT
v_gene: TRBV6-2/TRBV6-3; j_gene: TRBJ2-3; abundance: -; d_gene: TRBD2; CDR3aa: CASSSRTSGGLLTDTQYF; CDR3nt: TGTGCCAGCAGTTCCCGGACTAGCGGGGGGCTACTCACAGATACGCAGTATTTT
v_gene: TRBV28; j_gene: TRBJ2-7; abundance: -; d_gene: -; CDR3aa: CASSPSVRGAYEQYF; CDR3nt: TGTGCCAGCAGCCCTAGCGTTCGGGGGGCGTACGAGCAGTACTTC
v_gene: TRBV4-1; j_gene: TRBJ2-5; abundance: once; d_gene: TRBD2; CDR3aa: CASSHRIRGEETQYF; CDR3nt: TGCGCCAGCAGCCATCGTATCCGGGGGGAAGAGACCCAGTACTTC
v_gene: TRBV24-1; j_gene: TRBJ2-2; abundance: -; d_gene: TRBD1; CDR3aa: CATSDFTGTGGFNGELFF; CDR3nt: TGTGCCACCAGTGATTTTACCGGGACAGGGGGTTTCAACGGGGAGCTGTTTTTT
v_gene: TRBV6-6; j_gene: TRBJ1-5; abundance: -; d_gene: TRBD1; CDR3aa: CASSDRGSQPQHF; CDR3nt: TGTGCCAGCAGTGACAGGGGAAGTCAGCCCCAGCATTTT
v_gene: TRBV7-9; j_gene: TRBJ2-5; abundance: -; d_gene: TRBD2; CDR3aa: CASSLGGLASNQETQYF; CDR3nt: TGTGCCAGCAGCTTAGGGGGACTAGCAAGCAACCAAGAGACCCAGTACTTC
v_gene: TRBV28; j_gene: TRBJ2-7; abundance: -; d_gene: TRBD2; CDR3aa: CASSPPTGGYYEQYF; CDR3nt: TGTGCCAGCAGTCCCCCTACGGGGGGATACTACGAGCAGTACTTC
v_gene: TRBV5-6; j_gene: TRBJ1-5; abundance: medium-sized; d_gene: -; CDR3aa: CASSLAGFSNQPQHF; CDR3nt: TGTGCCAGCAGCTTGGCAGGGTTTAGCAATCAGCCCCAGCATTTT
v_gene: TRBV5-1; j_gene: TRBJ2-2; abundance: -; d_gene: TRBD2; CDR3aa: CASSSALAGGRGTGELFF; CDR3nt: TGCGCCAGCAGCTCGGCACTAGCGGGGGGGCGTGGCACCGGGGAGCTGTTTTTT
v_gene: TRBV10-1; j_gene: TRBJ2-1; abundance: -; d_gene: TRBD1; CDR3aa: CASSESLGDSYNEQFF; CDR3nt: TGCGCCAGCAGTGAGTCGTTGGGGGACAGTTACAATGAGCAGTTCTTC
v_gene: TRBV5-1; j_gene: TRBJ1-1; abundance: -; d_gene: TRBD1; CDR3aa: CASRQGTNTEAFF; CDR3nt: TGCGCCAGCAGACAGGGGACGAACACTGAAGCTTTCTTT
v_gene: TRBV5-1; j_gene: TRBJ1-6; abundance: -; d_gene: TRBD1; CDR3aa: CASSPGQGSYSPLHF; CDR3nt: TGCGCCAGCAGCCCGGGACAGGGAAGTTATTCACCCCTCCACTTT
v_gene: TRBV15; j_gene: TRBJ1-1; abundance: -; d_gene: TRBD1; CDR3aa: CATGSGQGATEAFF; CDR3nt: TGTGCCACAGGGTCGGGACAGGGGGCCACTGAAGCTTTCTTT
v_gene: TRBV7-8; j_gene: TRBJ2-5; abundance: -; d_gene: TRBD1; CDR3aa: CASSYDRGQETQYF; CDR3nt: TGTGCCAGCAGTTACGACAGGGGCCAAGAGACCCAGTACTTC
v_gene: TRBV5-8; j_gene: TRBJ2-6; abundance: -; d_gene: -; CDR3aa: CASTKVGGPSGANVLTF; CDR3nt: TGTGCCAGCACCAAAGTCGGGGGGCCTTCTGGGGCCAACGTCCTGACTTTC
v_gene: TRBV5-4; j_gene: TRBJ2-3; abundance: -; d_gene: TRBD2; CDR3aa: CASSLAGTTNTDTQYF; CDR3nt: TGTGCCAGCAGCTTGGCCGGGACTACCAACACAGATACGCAGTATTTT
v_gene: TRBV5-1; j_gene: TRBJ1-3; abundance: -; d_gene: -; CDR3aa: CASSLAMGAGNTIYF; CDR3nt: TGCGCCAGCAGCTTGGCCATGGGCGCTGGAAACACCATATATTTT
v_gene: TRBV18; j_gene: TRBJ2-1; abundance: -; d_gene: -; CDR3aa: CASSPLGAVKQFF; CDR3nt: TGTGCCAGCTCACCATTGGGAGCGGTCAAGCAGTTCTTC
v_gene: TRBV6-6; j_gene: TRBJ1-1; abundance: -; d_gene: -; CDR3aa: CASSRIDRFLHTEAFF; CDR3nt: TGTGCCAGCAGTCGAATCGACAGGTTTTTGCACACTGAAGCTTTCTTT
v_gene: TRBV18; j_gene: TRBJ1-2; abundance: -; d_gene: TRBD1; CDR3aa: CASSLTGQGATQYGYTF; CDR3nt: TGTGCCAGCTCCCTGACGGGACAGGGGGCGACCCAGTATGGCTACACCTTC
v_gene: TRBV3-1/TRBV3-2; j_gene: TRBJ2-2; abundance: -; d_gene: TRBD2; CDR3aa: CASSRRTSGGDTGELFF; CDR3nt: TGTGCCAGCAGCCGAAGAACTAGCGGGGGGGACACCGGGGAGCTGTTTTTT
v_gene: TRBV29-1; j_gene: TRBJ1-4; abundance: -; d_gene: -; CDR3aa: CSVDGETNEKLFF; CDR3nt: TGCAGCGTTGACGGGGAGACTAATGAAAAACTGTTTTTT
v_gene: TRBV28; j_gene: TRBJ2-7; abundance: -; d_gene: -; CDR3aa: CASTPTRTVPYEQYF; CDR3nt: TGTGCCAGCACCCCAACTAGGACAGTACCTTACGAGCAGTACTTC
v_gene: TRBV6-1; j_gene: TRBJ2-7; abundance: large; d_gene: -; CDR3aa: CASSEAAGSLSYEQYF; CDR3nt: TGTGCCAGCAGTGAAGCGGCCGGGAGCCTCTCCTACGAGCAGTACTTC
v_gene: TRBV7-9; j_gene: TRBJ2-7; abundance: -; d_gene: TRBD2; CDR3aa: CASSSLAGVSHEQYF; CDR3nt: TGTGCCAGCAGCTCCCTAGCGGGGGTATCCCACGAGCAGTACTTC
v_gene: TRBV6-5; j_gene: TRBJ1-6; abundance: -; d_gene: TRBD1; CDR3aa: CASSRRTGVNSPLHF; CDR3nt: TGTGCCAGCAGCCGTAGGACAGGGGTTAATTCACCCCTCCACTTT
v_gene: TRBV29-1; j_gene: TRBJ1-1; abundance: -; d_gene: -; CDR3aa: CSVGGATQNTEAFF; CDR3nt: TGCAGCGTTGGTGGGGCCACGCAGAACACTGAAGCTTTCTTT
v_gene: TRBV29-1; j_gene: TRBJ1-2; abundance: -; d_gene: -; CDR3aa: CSVGGVQGYGYTF; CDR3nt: TGCAGCGTTGGAGGGGTACAGGGCTATGGCTACACCTTC
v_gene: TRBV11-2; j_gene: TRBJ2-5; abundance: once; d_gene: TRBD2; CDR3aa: CASSSQLAGGQETQYF; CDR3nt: TGTGCCAGCAGCTCCCAACTAGCGGGGGGGCAGGAGACCCAGTACTTC
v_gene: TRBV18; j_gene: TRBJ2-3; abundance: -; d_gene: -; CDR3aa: CASSPASRTDTQYF; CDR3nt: TGTGCCAGCTCACCGGCCTCTCGCACAGATACGCAGTATTTT
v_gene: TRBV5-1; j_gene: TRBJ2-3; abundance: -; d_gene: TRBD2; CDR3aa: CASSPGTSGGIVDTQYF; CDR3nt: TGCGCCAGCAGCCCAGGGACTAGCGGGGGCATAGTAGATACGCAGTATTTT
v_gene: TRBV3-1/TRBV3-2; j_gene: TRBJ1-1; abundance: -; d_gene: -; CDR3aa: CASSPQGTEAFF; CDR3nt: TGTGCCAGCAGCCCACAGGGTACTGAAGCTTTCTTT